The rows below give T cell receptor beta chains drawn from one sample of a study of shared T cell receptors in the human thymus. Method: immunoSEQ multiplex PCR; TCRdb's copy keeps in-frame clones and lacks some. The repertoire includes about 380,000 clones, approximately 95% of them detected once, and roughly 0.021% sits in the top ten. Sequencing was done on a sample of thymocytes. The receptors here all came from a human donor. Each CDR3 is given with its conserved first and last residue. The order of the fields is clone size, V gene, J gene, D gene, CDR3 protein, CDR3 DNA. D genes are given only for firm matches. Clone sizes are given selectively: once, few, many, or a class where the clone is expanded.

>-|TRBV10-3|TRBJ2-1|-
CAISHRIHDRSVADTHNEQFF
TGTGCCATCAGTCACCGAATACACGACAGGTCAGTGGCTGACACCCACAATGAGCAGTTCTTC
>-|TRBV7-8|TRBJ1-2|-
CASSFSTTERMGGYTF
TGTGCCAGCAGCTTCAGTACGACAGAAAGAATGGGGGGCTACACCTTC
>-|TRBV27|TRBJ2-5|TRBD2
CASSLFGIAGVNETQYF
TGTGCCAGCAGTTTATTCGGGATAGCGGGAGTCAACGAGACCCAGTACTTC
>few|TRBV27|TRBJ1-5|-
CARTPGSNQPQHF
TGTGCCAGGACCCCGGGGAGCAATCAGCCCCAGCATTTT
>-|TRBV28|TRBJ2-1|-
CASILPGPYNEQFF
TGTGCCAGCATTCTTCCCGGACCCTACAATGAGCAGTTCTTC
>few|TRBV9|TRBJ1-2|TRBD1
CASSVAPTGSYGYTF
TGTGCCAGCAGCGTAGCTCCGACAGGGAGCTATGGCTACACCTTC
>-|TRBV5-1|TRBJ1-2|-
CASSLRVAAEGYTF
TGCGCCAGCAGCTTGAGGGTCGCGGCGGAAGGCTACACCTTC
>-|TRBV7-9|TRBJ2-4|-
CASSQRLTGSKNIQYF
TGTGCCAGCAGCCAAAGACTAACAGGTTCCAAAAACATTCAGTACTTC
>-|TRBV7-9|TRBJ2-3|TRBD2
CAIPSGNTDTQYF
TGTGCCATCCCTAGCGGGAACACAGATACGCAGTATTTT
>-|TRBV15|TRBJ2-1|-
CATSRASGRNEQFF
TGTGCCACCAGCAGGGCTTCGGGGAGGAATGAACAGTTCTTC
>-|TRBV5-1|TRBJ2-5|TRBD2
CASSLATSVDQETQYF
TGCGCCAGCAGCTTGGCTACTAGCGTGGACCAAGAGACCCAGTACTTC
>-|TRBV15|TRBJ2-5|-
CATSREGDPGRETQYF
TGTGCCACCAGCAGAGAGGGGGACCCCGGCCGGGAGACCCAGTACTTC
>-|TRBV14|TRBJ1-2|-
CASSQGARLGFGYTF
TGTGCCAGCAGCCAAGGGGCTCGGTTAGGGTTCGGCTACACCTTC
>-|TRBV9|TRBJ2-1|-
CASSSSGNEQFF
TGTGCCAGCAGCTCAAGCGGGAATGAGCAGTTCTTC
>-|TRBV28|TRBJ2-1|TRBD1
CASRRPGQGRGDEQFF
TGTGCCAGCAGGCGACCGGGACAGGGGAGGGGCGATGAGCAGTTCTTC
>-|TRBV9|TRBJ2-1|TRBD2
CASTGGGMARYNEQFF
TGTGCCAGCACGGGGGGTGGGATGGCGCGATACAATGAGCAGTTCTTC
>-|TRBV4-2|TRBJ2-7|TRBD1
CASSPGQFEQYF
TGTGCCAGCAGCCCGGGACAGTTCGAGCAGTACTTC
>-|TRBV28|TRBJ1-2|TRBD1
CASWIKTGGTYGYTF
TGTGCCAGCTGGATTAAGACAGGGGGCACCTATGGCTACACCTTC
>-|TRBV9|TRBJ1-2|-
CASSVGLQMGYTF
TGTGCCAGCAGCGTAGGACTCCAAATGGGCTACACCTTC
>-|TRBV29-1|TRBJ1-1|TRBD1
CSVTPLQGALTEAFF
TGCAGCGTAACACCACTGCAGGGGGCGTTAACTGAAGCTTTCTTT
>-|TRBV6-4|TRBJ1-1|-
CASSDSRGDNTEAFF
TGTGCCAGCAGTGACTCGAGAGGGGATAACACTGAAGCTTTCTTT
>-|TRBV10-1|TRBJ2-7|TRBD1
CASSDGRGLHEQYF
TGCGCCAGCAGTGATGGCAGGGGGCTCCACGAGCAGTACTTC
>-|TRBV28|TRBJ2-4|-
CASSPPGQGPFKNIQYF
TGTGCCAGCAGCCCGCCGGGGCAGGGGCCTTTCAAAAACATTCAGTACTTC
>-|TRBV28|TRBJ2-5|TRBD2
CASSLTGLAEETQYF
TGTGCCAGCAGTTTGACGGGACTAGCGGAAGAGACCCAGTACTTC
>-|TRBV5-5|TRBJ1-1|-
CASSRLQGANTEAFF
TGTGCCAGCAGCCGCCTACAGGGTGCGAACACTGAAGCTTTCTTT
>-|TRBV5-1|TRBJ1-1|TRBD1
CASSLPPREKTGVCTEAFF
TGCGCCAGCAGCTTGCCTCCTAGAGAAAAGACAGGGGTTTGCACTGAAGCTTTCTTT
>-|TRBV2|TRBJ1-5|-
CASKGRLNQPQHF
TGTGCCAGCAAAGGACGGCTCAATCAGCCCCAGCATTTT
>-|TRBV18|TRBJ2-4|TRBD1
CASSPGTGGSGYIQYF
TGTGCCAGCTCACCCGGGACAGGGGGCTCGGGATACATTCAGTACTTC
>-|TRBV9|TRBJ2-1|TRBD2
CASSEESGLAGFNEQFF
TGTGCCAGCAGCGAGGAGTCGGGACTAGCGGGATTCAATGAGCAGTTCTTC
>-|TRBV16|TRBJ2-5|TRBD2
CASSQLSSGRHETQYF
TGTGCCAGCAGCCAATTGTCTAGCGGGAGGCATGAGACCCAGTACTTC
>once|TRBV5-8|TRBJ2-4|TRBD1
CASSLDRGPKNIQYF
TGTGCCAGCAGCTTGGACAGGGGGCCCAAAAACATTCAGTACTTC
>once|TRBV7-8|TRBJ1-5|-
CASSPWDSNQPQHF
TGTGCCAGCAGCCCCTGGGATAGCAATCAGCCCCAGCATTTT
>-|TRBV28|TRBJ1-5|TRBD1
CASSFPHRGLNQPQHF
TGTGCCAGCAGTTTCCCCCACAGGGGACTCAATCAGCCCCAGCATTTT
>-|TRBV6-1|TRBJ1-2|-
CASSEEAGHYGYTF
TGTGCCAGCAGTGAAGAGGCGGGGCACTATGGCTACACCTTC
>-|TRBV28|TRBJ1-3|-
CASSLYQSSGNTIYF
TGTGCCAGCAGTTTATACCAGTCCTCTGGAAACACCATATATTTT
>-|TRBV7-2|TRBJ2-1|-
CASSSAGLLAYNEQFF
TGTGCCAGCAGTTCCGCGGGACTTCTTGCCTACAATGAGCAGTTCTTC
>-|TRBV27|TRBJ2-7|TRBD2
CASSPLAGSPYEQYF
TGTGCCAGCAGTCCCTTAGCGGGAAGCCCCTACGAGCAGTACTTC
>-|TRBV30|TRBJ2-7|TRBD1
CAWSSGTGGPLAYEQYF
TGTGCCTGGAGTTCCGGGACAGGGGGACCGCTTGCCTACGAGCAGTACTTC
>-|TRBV15|TRBJ2-1|TRBD2
CATSERQRERDNEQFF
TGTGCCACCAGCGAGAGGCAGCGGGAGAGGGACAATGAGCAGTTCTTC
>-|TRBV15|TRBJ2-7|-
CATSSKDMDEQYF
TGTGCCACCAGCTCCAAAGATATGGACGAGCAGTACTTC
>-|TRBV9|TRBJ1-3|-
CASSVAPQGEWSSGNTIYF
TGTGCCAGCAGCGTAGCCCCCCAGGGAGAGTGGTCCTCTGGAAACACCATATATTTT
>-|TRBV11-2|TRBJ2-1|-
CASSLSDYYYNEQFF
TGTGCCAGCAGCTTATCCGACTACTACTACAATGAGCAGTTCTTC
>-|TRBV29-1|TRBJ2-1|-
CSVDRQPSYNEQFF
TGCAGCGTTGACAGACAGCCCTCCTACAATGAGCAGTTCTTC
>-|TRBV10-2|TRBJ1-5|-
CASSPFKQGSYSNQPQHF
TGCGCCAGCAGTCCATTTAAACAGGGTTCCTATAGCAATCAGCCCCAGCATTTT
>-|TRBV7-3|TRBJ2-1|TRBD2
CASSVTSGGFMRNEQFF
TGTGCCAGCAGCGTGACTAGCGGGGGATTCATGAGAAATGAGCAGTTCTTC
>-|TRBV28|TRBJ2-1|-
CASSFAHGWSYNEQFF
TGTGCCAGCAGTTTCGCCCACGGGTGGTCCTACAATGAGCAGTTCTTC
>-|TRBV7-6|TRBJ2-7|-
CASISGEQYF
TGTGCCAGCATCAGTGGGGAGCAGTACTTC
>-|TRBV7-6|TRBJ2-7|-
CASSAMGLSYSYEQYF
TGTGCCAGCAGCGCCATGGGACTCTCCTACAGTTACGAGCAGTACTTC
>once|TRBV18|TRBJ2-1|TRBD2
CASSPRTGTSGRHEQFF
TGTGCCAGCTCACCCCGAACCGGGACTAGCGGGAGACATGAGCAGTTCTTC
>-|TRBV6-4|TRBJ1-2|TRBD1
CASSDGDRGPSRSPLANYGYTF
TGTGCCAGCAGTGACGGGGACAGGGGGCCGTCCCGATCCCCTTTAGCTAACTATGGCTACACCTTC
>-|TRBV6-5|TRBJ1-3|-
CASSYSRNTIYF
TGTGCCAGCAGTTACTCGCGAAACACCATATATTTT
>-|TRBV28|TRBJ2-7|TRBD1
CASSLWGAGTGLSYEQYF
TGTGCCAGCAGTTTATGGGGGGCCGGGACAGGCCTCTCCTACGAGCAGTACTTC
>-|TRBV7-9|TRBJ2-7|TRBD2
CASIPSLGGPLGPYEQYF
TGTGCCAGCATCCCCTCCCTGGGAGGGCCCCTGGGACCCTACGAGCAGTACTTC
>-|TRBV2|TRBJ2-3|TRBD2
CASRTGVSGTSGRPTSTDTQYF
TGTGCCAGCAGGACCGGGGTTTCCGGGACTAGCGGGAGACCAACTAGCACAGATACGCAGTATTTT
>-|TRBV29-1|TRBJ2-3|-
CSVVPSQSSTDTQYF
TGCAGCGTTGTGCCCAGTCAGTCAAGCACAGATACGCAGTATTTT
>-|TRBV5-4|TRBJ2-1|TRBD2
CASSAPSGSHNEQFF
TGTGCCAGCAGCGCCCCTAGCGGGAGCCACAATGAGCAGTTCTTC
>-|TRBV5-1|TRBJ2-4|TRBD2
CASSLDSSGRAKNIQYF
TGCGCCAGCAGCTTGGATTCTAGCGGGAGGGCCAAAAACATTCAGTACTTC
>-|TRBV6-5|TRBJ2-7|-
CASSYSWVHEQYF
TGTGCCAGCAGTTACTCGTGGGTCCACGAGCAGTACTTC
>-|TRBV4-2|TRBJ2-3|TRBD2
CASSLNLGGRAWDTQYF
TGTGCCAGCAGCCTAAACCTGGGCGGGAGGGCCTGGGATACGCAGTATTTT
>-|TRBV19|TRBJ1-2|TRBD1
CASSTGQNYGYTF
TGTGCCAGTAGTACGGGACAGAACTATGGCTACACCTTC